Shown below are 5 T cell receptor beta chains from a single sample sequenced in a study of CD8+CD57+ T cells in acquired aplastic anemia. The authors sequenced patients whose flow cytometry had shown CD8+CD57+ cell expansion. These TCRs are of unknown antigen specificity. Study-level points and caveats: Patient-derived CD8+CD57+ populations exhibited diminished diversity relative to total CD4+ and CD8+ pools.

The study profiled TCR beta VDJ and CDR3 using genomic DNA as template. TCRdb independently ran MiXCR on the reads; one entry per CDR3 protein. The sample contains around 19,000 distinct CDR3 sequences, almost 40% of which appear only once. Material for sequencing was CD8+CD57+ T cells sorted from PBMCs. Subset described: bead-enriched CD8+CD57+ effector memory T cells from SAA patients. The receptor set was obtained from a human donor with aplastic anemia.

Comment on this clonotype: At one end, the junction sequence differs from germline, possibly due to a read error. The chain uses TRBV7-8 and TRBJ1-3; D ambiguous. Per germline, CDR1 SGHVS and CDR2 FQNEAQ. The CDR3 consists of 15 residues. The CDR3 sequence is CASSSPPNSGNTTYF. The DNA of the CDR3 is TGTGCCAGCAGCTCACCCCCGAACTCTGGAAACACCACATATTTT.

This clonotype came up a few times. V usage is TRBV5-1 and J usage is TRBJ2-7; no clear D gene. CDR1 is SGHRS and CDR2 is YFSETQ in the germline V gene. This CDR3 has 12 amino acids. V was shortened by 1 base and J by 5 bases, with 7 bases between the two germline ends. The CDR3 DNA is TGCGCCAGCAGCTTGCCCGCGCACGAGCAGTACTTC. The encoded protein is CASSLPAHEQYF.

This chain links TRBV6-1 with TRBJ1-5; unclear D gene. This CDR3 contains 14 residues. Germline V gene data show CDR1 as MNHNS and CDR2 as SASEGT. V shed 2 bases and J shed 7 bases, with 12 bases lying between them. The CDR3 bases are TGTGCCAGCAGTGAACCCAGGATGCGGCAGCCCCAGCATTTT. It codes for CASSEPRMRQPQHF.

This chain connects TRBV7-9 to TRBJ1-6, with D hard to call. Germline assignment: CDR1 SEHNR and CDR2 FQNEAQ (reference sequence). This CDR3 comprises 15 residues. The germline V and J ends were trimmed by 1 base and 0 bases, with 4 bases remaining between them. The CDR3 DNA is TGTGCCAGCAGCTTAGGCAGCTCCTATAATTCACCCCTCCACTTT. Its protein product is CASSLGSSYNSPLHF. The full variable domain, in which reference TRBV7-9 and TRBJ1-6 provide the parts outside the CDR3, is DTGVSQNPRHKITKRGQNVTFRCDPISEHNRLYWYRQTLGQGPEFLTYFQNEAQLEKSRLLSDRFSAERPKGSFSTLEIQRTEQGDSAMYLCASSLGSSYNSPLHFGNGTRLTVT.

This clonotype was detected a few times. For the CDR3, the DNA is TGTGCCAGCAGTGAAAGGACTAGCGGGTCCGGTCCCACAGATACGCAGTATTTT. Translated: CASSERTSGSGPTDTQYF. The chain recombines TRBV25-1 with TRBJ2-3; TRBD2 matches at 11 bases. The length of the CDR3 is 18 residues. CDR1 and CDR2 from the germline V gene are MGHDK and SYGVNS. Trimming cost V 2 bases and J 2 bases; bases outside gene matches: 9.